This TCR beta chain was obtained from a study of CD8+ T cells in alopecia areata. This clone was counted between two and nine times. What it binds is unknown. RNA was extracted and reverse transcribed into cDNA as the sequencing template. Libraries were prepared by immunoSEQ multiplex PCR; TCRdb keeps only in-frame clonotypes and omits some of them. The data show around 190,000 clones, about 60% seen once. The CDR3 sequence is 15 residues long. V shed 5 bases and J shed 2 bases, with 16 bases lying between them. Germline V gene data show CDR1 as SQVTM and CDR2 as ANQGSEA. This sample's treatment: oral pan-JAK inhibitor, 5-10 mg twice daily. Notes on the study in general: Sequences from scalp samples also cover resident alphabeta T cells of normal skin. Significant decreases in scalp clonality and expanded CD8+ clones followed tofacitinib treatment. The study found that many expanded lesional clones persisted in scalp and blood during tofacitinib. Elevated clonality characterized lesional scalp relative to normal scalp, particularly in alopecia totalis/universalis.

The origin of this receptor is a human donor with alopecia areata. The specimen comprised CD4+ T cells sorted from blood, sampled at week 4, from a patient treated with tofacitinib. V gene TRBV29-1 combines with J gene TRBJ1-3, with D possibly TRBD1 on 6 matching bases. CDR3 bases: TGCAGCGTTATCCTGTCGGGGGGCCCTGGAAACACCATATATTTT. As protein: CSVILSGGPGNTIYF. The whole variable domain, remainder taken from reference TRBV29-1 and TRBJ1-3, is SAVISQKPSRDICQRGTSLTIQCQVDSQVTMMFWYRQQPGQSLTLIATANQGSEATYESGFVIDKFPISRPNLTFSTLTVSNMSPEDSSIYLCSVILSGGPGNTIYFGEGSWLTVV.